The next 12 T cell receptor beta chains were all read from a single sample in a study of cytomegalovirus exposure and HLA in healthy donors. The study ran its PCR with 60 Vbeta and 13 Jbeta primers. Data came from immunoSEQ multiplex PCR; TCRdb stores just in-frame clones and leaves some out. The sample yields 100,000 to 150,000 clones, 75% to 80% seen once. The sequenced sample consisted of PBMCs. These receptors were obtained from a man aged 40-49 years in good health and CMV-seronegative.

This chain connects TRBV7-8 to TRBJ1-1, with D possibly matching TRBD1 (6 bases). The ends were cut back, 1 base at V and 1 base at J, with 10 bases in the middle. This CDR3 is 15 amino acids long. The germline V gene has CDR1 SGHVS and CDR2 FQNEAQ. CDR3 residues: CASSLGWTANTEAFF. CDR3 coding DNA: TGTGCCAGCAGCTTAGGGTGGACAGCGAACACTGAAGCTTTCTTT.

The gene calls are TRBV6-1 and TRBJ1-2; D is unclear. V was trimmed by 5 bases and J by 6 bases, leaving 13 bases between them. Germline V gene lookup returns CDR1 MNHNS and CDR2 SASEGT. This CDR3 is built from 13 residues. CDR3 nucleotides: TGTGCCAGCAGTAATACGGGGTTCGATGGCTACACCTTC. It encodes CASSNTGFDGYTF.

V and J are TRBV9 and TRBJ1-1, with D perhaps matching TRBD1 (5 bases). This CDR3 region has 12 residues. Germline loops: CDR1 SGDLS, CDR2 YYNGEE. Trimming cost V 3 bases and J 8 bases, with 11 bases left between them. CDR3 sequence reads: CASSANTGEAFF. CDR3 DNA sequence: TGTGCCAGCAGCGCCAACACAGGAGAAGCTTTCTTT. Variable domain in full (rest from reference TRBV9 and TRBJ1-1): DSGVTQTPKHLITATGQRVTLRCSPRSGDLSVYWYQQSLDQGLQFLIQYYNGEERAKGNILERFSAQQFPDLHSELNLSSLELGDSALYFCASSANTGEAFFGQGTRLTVV.

The chain is built from TRBV2 and TRBJ2-7, with D perhaps matching TRBD2 (5 bases). V shed 3 bases and J shed 2 bases, with 17 bases lying between them. Germline CDR1 reads SNHLY; CDR2 reads FYNNEI. This CDR3 comprises 16 residues. For the CDR3, the DNA is TGTGCCAGCAGTGACGAGGGTTCACGAATGGCCTACGAGCAGTACTTC. Translation gives CASSDEGSRMAYEQYF.

The gene calls are TRBV6-6 and TRBJ2-3, with 7 bases that match TRBD1. The CDR3 is 16 amino acids. After removal of 3 bases from V and 0 bases from J, the junction contained 6 bases not matched to a gene. The germline V gene encodes CDR1 MNHNY and CDR2 SVGAGI (reference sequence). The CDR3 nucleotides read TGTGCCAGCAGTTATCCAGGGACAGATAGCACAGATACGCAGTATTTT. It yields the protein CASSYPGTDSTDTQYF.

With respect to this clone: Germline and junction disagree at one end, which may indicate a read error. CDR3 in amino acids: CASRDQGVVSSPPHF. As DNA, the CDR3 is TGCGCCAGCAGGGACCAGGGGGTAGTGAGTTCACCCCCCCACTTT. The genes are TRBV5-1 and TRBJ1-6; 7 positions match TRBD1. The CDR3 runs to 15 residues. Germline CDR1 is SGHRS and CDR2 is YFSETQ.

The rearrangement uses TRBV29-1 and TRBJ1-1; perhaps TRBD1 as D (6 bases). Germline V gives CDR1 SQVTM, CDR2 ANQGSEA. The CDR3 sequence is 13 residues long. V was shortened by 5 bases and J by 0 bases, with 10 bases between the two germline ends. The CDR3 here is CSVPRGMNTEAFF. Written as DNA, the CDR3 is TGCAGCGTTCCCAGGGGTATGAACACTGAAGCTTTCTTT.

The J gene is TRBJ2-5, the V gene TRBV7-9; D is perhaps TRBD2 (5 bases). With the DNA end fitting TRBJ2-7 better, the J assignment may be wrong. The CDR3 has 12 residues. Germline assignment: CDR1 SEHNR and CDR2 FQNEAQ (reference sequence). CDR3 protein: CASSRGAYEQYF. The CDR3 DNA reads TGTGCCAGCAGTCGGGGAGCCTACGAGCAGTACTTC.

Points on this clone: Germline is not matched at one junction end, which may reflect a read error. The sample carries other DNA sequences with the same CDR3. The genes are TRBV5-1 and TRBJ1-1, with D maybe TRBD1 (5 bases). Germline loops: CDR1 SGHRS, CDR2 YFSETQ. The CDR3 spans 15 residues. The CDR3 sequence: CASSRGGNPNTEAFF. CDR3 nucleotides: TGCGCCAGCAGCCGGGGGGGGAACCCAAACACTGAAGCTTTCTTC.

The CDR3 region has the DNA TGTGCCAGCAGCGCACAAGGCGGGTCCTATGGCTACACCTTC. Translating gives CASSAQGGSYGYTF. The chain recombines TRBV7-2 with TRBJ1-2; no definite D call. V was shortened by 5 bases and J by 4 bases, with 14 bases between the two germline ends. The CDR3 spans 14 residues. Germline V gives CDR1 SGHTA, CDR2 FQGNSA.

The rearrangement uses TRBV10-3 and TRBJ1-1; 9 bases are shared with TRBD1. The CDR3 length is 14 residues. Per the germline V gene, CDR1 is ENHRY and CDR2 is SYGVKD. After removal of 9 bases from V and 5 bases from J, the junction contained 10 bases not matched to a gene. CDR3 DNA: TGTGCCATAAGACAGGGGGAGGTCGGAACTGAAGCTTTCTTT. It encodes CAIRQGEVGTEAFF.

V is TRBV5-1 and J is TRBJ1-2; TRBD1 might be the D (6 bases). The CDR3 has 11 amino acids. Per germline, CDR1 SGHRS and CDR2 YFSETQ. The V and J ends lost 3 bases and 8 bases respectively, with 8 bases between them. CDR3 coding DNA: TGCGCCAGCAGCTCCGGACAGGGCTACACCTTC. Encoded protein: CASSSGQGYTF. The variable domain in full, completed from reference TRBV5-1 and TRBJ1-2, reads KAGVTQTPRYLIKTRGQQVTLSCSPISGHRSVSWYQQTPGQGLQFLFEYFSETQRNKGNFPGRFSGRQFSNSRSEMNVSTLELGDSALYLCASSSGQGYTFGSGTRLTVV.